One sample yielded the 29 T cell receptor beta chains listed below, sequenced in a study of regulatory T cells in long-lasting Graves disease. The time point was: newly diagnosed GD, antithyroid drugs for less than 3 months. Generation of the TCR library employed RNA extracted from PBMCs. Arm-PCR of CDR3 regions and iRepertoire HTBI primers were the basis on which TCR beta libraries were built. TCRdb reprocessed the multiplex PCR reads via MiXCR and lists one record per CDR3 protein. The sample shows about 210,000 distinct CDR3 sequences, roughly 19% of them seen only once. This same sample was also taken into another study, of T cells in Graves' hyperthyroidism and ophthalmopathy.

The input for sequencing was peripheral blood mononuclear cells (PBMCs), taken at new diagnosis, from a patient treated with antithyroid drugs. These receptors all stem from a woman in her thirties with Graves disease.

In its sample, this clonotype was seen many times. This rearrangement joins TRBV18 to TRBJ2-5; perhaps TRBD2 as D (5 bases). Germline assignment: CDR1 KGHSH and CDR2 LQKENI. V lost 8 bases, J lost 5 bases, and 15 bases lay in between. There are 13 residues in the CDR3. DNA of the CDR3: TGTGCCAGCGCCCGGGGAACCGGGGAGACCCAGTACTTC. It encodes CASARGTGETQYF.

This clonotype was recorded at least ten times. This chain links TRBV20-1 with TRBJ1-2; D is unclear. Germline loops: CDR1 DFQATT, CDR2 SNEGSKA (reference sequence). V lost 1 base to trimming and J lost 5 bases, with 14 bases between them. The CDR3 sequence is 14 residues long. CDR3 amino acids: CSARVGTESYGYTF. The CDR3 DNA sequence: TGCAGTGCTAGAGTTGGCACCGAATCTTATGGCTACACCTTC.

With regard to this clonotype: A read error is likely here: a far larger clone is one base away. CDR3 nucleotides: TGTGCCAGCAGCTCCCAAGGGACTAGCGGGAGTGGAGAGGCCCAGTACTTC. Translated, it gives CASSSQGTSGSGEAQYF. The chain combines TRBV11-3 with TRBJ2-1; TRBD2 matches at 14 bases. The end of the DNA fits TRBJ2-5 better, so the J call may be wrong. Germline CDR1 is SGHNT and CDR2 is YENEEA. There are 17 residues in the CDR3.

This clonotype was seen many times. This chain's CDR3 is CASSQGLLQGVSGHEQYF. The CDR3 nucleotides read TGCGCCAGCAGCCAAGGCCTTTTACAGGGGGTTAGCGGCCACGAGCAGTACTTC. This rearrangement joins TRBV4-1 to TRBJ2-7, with 8 bases matching TRBD1. The CDR3 is 18 residues long. The J segment lost 5 bases and the V segment lost 1 base, leaving 16 bases of the junction unmatched. Germline loops: CDR1 MGHRA, CDR2 YSYEKL.

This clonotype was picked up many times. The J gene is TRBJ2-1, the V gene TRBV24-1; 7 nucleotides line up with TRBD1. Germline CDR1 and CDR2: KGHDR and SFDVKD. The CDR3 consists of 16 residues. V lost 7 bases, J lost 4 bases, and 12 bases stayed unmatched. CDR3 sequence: CATRGEQGFGYNEQFF. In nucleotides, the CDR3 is TGTGCCACCAGGGGAGAACAGGGGTTTGGGTACAATGAGCAGTTCTTC.

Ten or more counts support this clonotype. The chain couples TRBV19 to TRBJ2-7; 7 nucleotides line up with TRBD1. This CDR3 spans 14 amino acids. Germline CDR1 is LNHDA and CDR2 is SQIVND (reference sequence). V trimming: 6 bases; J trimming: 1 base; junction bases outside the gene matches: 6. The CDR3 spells CASSPDRWSYEQYF. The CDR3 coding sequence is TGTGCCAGTAGCCCGGACAGGTGGTCCTACGAGCAGTACTTC.

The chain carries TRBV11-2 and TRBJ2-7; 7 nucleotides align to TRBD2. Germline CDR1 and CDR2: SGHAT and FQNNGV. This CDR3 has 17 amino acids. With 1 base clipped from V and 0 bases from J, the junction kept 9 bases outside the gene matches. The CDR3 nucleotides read TGTGCCAGCAGCTTAGCGGGGCCTAGCGGTAGCTCCTACGAGCAGTACTTC. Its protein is CASSLAGPSGSSYEQYF.

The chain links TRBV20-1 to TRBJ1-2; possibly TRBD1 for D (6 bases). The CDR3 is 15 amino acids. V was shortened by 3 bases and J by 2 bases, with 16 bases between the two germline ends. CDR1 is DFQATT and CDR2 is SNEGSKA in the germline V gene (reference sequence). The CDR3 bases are TGCAGTGCTAGTGCGGGGGGGCACCTGAACTATGGCTACACCTTC. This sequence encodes CSASAGGHLNYGYTF.

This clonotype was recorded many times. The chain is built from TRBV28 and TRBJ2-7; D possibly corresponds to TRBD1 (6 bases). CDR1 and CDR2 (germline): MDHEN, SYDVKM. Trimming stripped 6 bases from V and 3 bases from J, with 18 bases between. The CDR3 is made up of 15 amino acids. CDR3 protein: CASRLPRDTGYEQYF. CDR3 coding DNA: TGTGCCAGCAGATTGCCGAGGGACACTGGCTACGAGCAGTACTTC.

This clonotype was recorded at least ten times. CDR3 nucleotides: TGCGCCAGCAGCATTGGACAGGGGGTGGTTGAGCAGTTCTTC. Amino acid sequence: CASSIGQGVVEQFF. The V gene is TRBV5-1, the J gene TRBJ2-1; 10 bases match TRBD1. This CDR3 has 14 amino acids. Germline CDR1 reads SGHRS; CDR2 reads YFSETQ. The ends lost 4 bases at V and 9 bases at J; junction bases unmatched: 7. Complete variable domain (other parts from reference TRBV5-1 and TRBJ2-1): KAGVTQTPRYLIKTRGQQVTLSCSPISGHRSVSWYQQTPGQGLQFLFEYFSETQRNKGNFPGRFSGRQFSNSRSEMNVSTLELGDSALYLCASSIGQGVVEQFFGPGTRLTVL.

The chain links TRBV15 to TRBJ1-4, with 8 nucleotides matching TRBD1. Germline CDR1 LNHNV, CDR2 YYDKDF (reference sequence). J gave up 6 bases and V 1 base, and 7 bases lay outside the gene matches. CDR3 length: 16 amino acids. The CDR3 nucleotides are TGTGCCACCAGCAGAGGTGCGGGACAGGTGGATGAAAAACTGTTTTTT. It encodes CATSRGAGQVDEKLFF.

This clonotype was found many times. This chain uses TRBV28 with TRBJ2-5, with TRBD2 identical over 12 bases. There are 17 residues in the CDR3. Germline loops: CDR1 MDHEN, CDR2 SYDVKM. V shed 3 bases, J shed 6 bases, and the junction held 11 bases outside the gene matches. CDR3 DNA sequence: TGTGCCAGCAGTTTTGCCCCTAGCGGGGGGGTTGGGAAGACCCAGTACTTC. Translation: CASSFAPSGGVGKTQYF.

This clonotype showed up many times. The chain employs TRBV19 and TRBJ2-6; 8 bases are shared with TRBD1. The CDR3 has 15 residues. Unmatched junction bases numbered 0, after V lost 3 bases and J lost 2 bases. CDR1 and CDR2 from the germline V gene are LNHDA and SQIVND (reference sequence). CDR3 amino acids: CASSMTGAGANVLTF. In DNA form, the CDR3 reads TGTGCCAGTAGTATGACAGGGGCTGGGGCCAACGTCCTGACTTTC. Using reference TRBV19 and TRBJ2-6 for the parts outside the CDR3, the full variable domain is DGGITQSPKYLFRKEGQNVTLSCEQNLNHDAMYWYRQDPGQGLRLIYYSQIVNDFQKGDIAEGYSVSREKKESFPLTVTSAQKNPTAFYLCASSMTGAGANVLTFGAGSRLTVL.

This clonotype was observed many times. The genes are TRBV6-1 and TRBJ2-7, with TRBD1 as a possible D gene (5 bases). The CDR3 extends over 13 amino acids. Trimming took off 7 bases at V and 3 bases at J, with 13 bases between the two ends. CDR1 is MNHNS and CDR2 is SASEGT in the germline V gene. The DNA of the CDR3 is TGTGCCAGCACCCTAAGGGGCTACTACGAGCAGTACTTC. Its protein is CASTLRGYYEQYF.

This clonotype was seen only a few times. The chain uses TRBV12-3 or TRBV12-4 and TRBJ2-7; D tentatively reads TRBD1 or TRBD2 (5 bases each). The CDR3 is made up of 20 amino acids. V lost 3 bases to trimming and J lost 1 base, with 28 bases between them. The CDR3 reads CASSLFPRDVYDHGSYEQYF. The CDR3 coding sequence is TGTGCCAGCAGTTTGTTCCCCCGGGACGTTTATGACCATGGGTCCTACGAGCAGTACTTC.

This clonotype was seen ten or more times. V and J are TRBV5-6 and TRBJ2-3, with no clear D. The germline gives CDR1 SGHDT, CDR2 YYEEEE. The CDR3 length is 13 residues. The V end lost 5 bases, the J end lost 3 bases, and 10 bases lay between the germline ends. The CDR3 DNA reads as TGTGCCAGCAGTGGTGTGGATACAGATACGCAGTATTTT. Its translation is CASSGVDTDTQYF. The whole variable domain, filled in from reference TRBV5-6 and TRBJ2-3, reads DAGVTQSPTHLIKTRGQQVTLRCSPKSGHDTVSWYQQALGQGPQFIFQYYEEEERQRGNFPDRFSGHQFPNYSSELNVNALLLGDSALYLCASSGVDTDTQYFGPGTRLTVL.

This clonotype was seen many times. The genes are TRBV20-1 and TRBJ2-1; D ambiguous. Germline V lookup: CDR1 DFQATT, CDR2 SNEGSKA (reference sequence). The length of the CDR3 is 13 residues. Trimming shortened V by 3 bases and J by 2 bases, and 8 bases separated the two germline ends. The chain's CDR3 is CSASEFAYNEQFF. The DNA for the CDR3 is TGCAGTGCTAGTGAGTTCGCCTACAATGAGCAGTTCTTC.

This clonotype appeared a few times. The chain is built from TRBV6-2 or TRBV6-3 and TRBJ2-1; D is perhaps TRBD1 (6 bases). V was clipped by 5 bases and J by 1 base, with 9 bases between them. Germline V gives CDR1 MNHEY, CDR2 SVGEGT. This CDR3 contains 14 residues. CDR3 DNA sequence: TGTGCCAGCAGTCCGGACAGATCCTACAATGAGCAGTTCTTC. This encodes CASSPDRSYNEQFF.

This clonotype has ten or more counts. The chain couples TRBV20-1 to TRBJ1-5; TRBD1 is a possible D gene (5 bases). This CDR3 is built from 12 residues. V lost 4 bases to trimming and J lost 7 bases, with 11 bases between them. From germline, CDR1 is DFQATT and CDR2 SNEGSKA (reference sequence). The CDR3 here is CSAKIQAQPQHF. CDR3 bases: TGCAGTGCTAAGATACAGGCCCAGCCCCAGCATTTT.

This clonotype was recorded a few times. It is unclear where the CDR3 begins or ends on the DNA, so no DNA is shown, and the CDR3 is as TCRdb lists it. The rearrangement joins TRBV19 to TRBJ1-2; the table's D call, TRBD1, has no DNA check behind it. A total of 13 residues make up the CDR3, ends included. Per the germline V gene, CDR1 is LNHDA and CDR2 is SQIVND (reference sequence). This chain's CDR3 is CASTSVGGGGYTF.

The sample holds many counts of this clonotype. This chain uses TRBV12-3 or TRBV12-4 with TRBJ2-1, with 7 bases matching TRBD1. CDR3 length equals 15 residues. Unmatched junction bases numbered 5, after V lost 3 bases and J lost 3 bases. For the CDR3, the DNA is TGTGCCAGCAGTTTTCGACAGGGTGACTACAATGAGCAGTTCTTC. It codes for CASSFRQGDYNEQFF.

The CDR3 loop is CASSLAGGLNYGYTF. As DNA, the CDR3 is TGTGCCAGCAGCTTGGCCGGCGGGTTAAACTATGGCTACACCTTC. The rearrangement joins TRBV5-4 to TRBJ1-2; unclear D gene. Germline assignment: CDR1 SGHNT and CDR2 YYREEE (reference sequence). Trimming pared 0 bases from V and 2 bases from J, leaving 11 bases between. The CDR3 length is 15 residues.

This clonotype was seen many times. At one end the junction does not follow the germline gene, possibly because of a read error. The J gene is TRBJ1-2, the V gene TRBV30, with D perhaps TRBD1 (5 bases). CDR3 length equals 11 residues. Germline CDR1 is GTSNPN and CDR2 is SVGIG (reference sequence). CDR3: CAWSVLGSGAF. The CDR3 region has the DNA TGTGCCTGGAGCGTACTGGGGAGCGGGGCTTTC.

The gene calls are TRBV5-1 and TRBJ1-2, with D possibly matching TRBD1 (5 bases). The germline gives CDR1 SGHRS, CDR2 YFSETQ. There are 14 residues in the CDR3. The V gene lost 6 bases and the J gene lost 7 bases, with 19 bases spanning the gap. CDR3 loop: CASTREAWGFGYTF. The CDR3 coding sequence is TGCGCCAGCACCCGGGAGGCCTGGGGCTTTGGCTACACCTTC.

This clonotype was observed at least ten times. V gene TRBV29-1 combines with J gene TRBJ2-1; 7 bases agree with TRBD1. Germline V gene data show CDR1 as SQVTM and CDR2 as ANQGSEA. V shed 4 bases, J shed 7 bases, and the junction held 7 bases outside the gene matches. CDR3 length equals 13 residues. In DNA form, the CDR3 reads TGCAGCGTTGGCCAGGGGGTAAGGAATGAGCAGTTCTTC. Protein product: CSVGQGVRNEQFF.

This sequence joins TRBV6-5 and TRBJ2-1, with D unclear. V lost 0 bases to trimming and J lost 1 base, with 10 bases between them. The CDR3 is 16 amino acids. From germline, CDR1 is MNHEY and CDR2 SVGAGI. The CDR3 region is CASSYSSRPSYNEQFF. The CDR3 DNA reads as TGTGCCAGCAGTTACTCTAGCAGACCGTCCTACAATGAGCAGTTCTTC.

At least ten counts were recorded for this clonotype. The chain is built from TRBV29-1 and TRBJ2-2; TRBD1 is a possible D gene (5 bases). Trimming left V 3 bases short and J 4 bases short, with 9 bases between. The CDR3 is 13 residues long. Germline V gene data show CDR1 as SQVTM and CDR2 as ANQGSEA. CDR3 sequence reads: CSVEEQGTGELFF. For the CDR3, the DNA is TGCAGCGTTGAGGAGCAGGGCACCGGGGAGCTGTTTTTT.

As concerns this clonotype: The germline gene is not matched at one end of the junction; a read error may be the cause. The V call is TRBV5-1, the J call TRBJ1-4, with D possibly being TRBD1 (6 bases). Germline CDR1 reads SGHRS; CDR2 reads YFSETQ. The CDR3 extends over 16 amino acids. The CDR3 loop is CASSLQGLDGHEKLFF. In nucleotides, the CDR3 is TGTGCCAGCAGCTTGCAGGGGCTGGACGGCCATGAAAAACTGTTTTTT.

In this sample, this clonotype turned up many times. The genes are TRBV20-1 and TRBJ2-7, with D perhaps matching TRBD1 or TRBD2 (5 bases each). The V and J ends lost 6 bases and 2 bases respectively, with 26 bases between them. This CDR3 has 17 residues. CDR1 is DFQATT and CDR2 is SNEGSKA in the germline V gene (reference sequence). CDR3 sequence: CSAYLGASLNHAYEQYF. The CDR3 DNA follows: TGCAGTGCCTACCTTGGGGCTAGCCTCAACCACGCCTACGAGCAGTACTTC.